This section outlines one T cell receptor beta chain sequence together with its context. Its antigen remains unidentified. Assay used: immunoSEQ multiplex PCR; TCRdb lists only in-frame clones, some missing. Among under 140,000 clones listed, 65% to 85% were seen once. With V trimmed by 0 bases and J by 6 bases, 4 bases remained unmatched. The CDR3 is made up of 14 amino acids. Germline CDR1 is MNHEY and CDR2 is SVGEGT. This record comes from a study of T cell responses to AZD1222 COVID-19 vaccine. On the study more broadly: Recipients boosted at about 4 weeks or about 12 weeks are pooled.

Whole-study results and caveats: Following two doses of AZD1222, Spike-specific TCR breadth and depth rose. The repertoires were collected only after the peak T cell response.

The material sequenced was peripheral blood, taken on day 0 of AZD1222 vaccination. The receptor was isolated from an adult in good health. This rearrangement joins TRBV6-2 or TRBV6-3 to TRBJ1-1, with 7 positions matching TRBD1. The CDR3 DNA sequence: TGTGCCAGCAGTTACTCGTGGCAGGGGGCTGAAGCTTTCTTT. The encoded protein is CASSYSWQGAEAFF.